Described below is a single T cell receptor (beta chain) sequence and its context. Its target antigen remains unknown. No much larger clone exists at a distance of one base, and base qualities are not known. These data are taken from a study of T cell changes during pregnancy in multiple sclerosis (dated by TCRdb to between 2017 and 2020). Turning to the overall study: Changes in the T cell repertoire over the course of pregnancy were examined in this study in women with multiple sclerosis.

The CDR3 sequence holds 12 residues, the cysteine and phenylalanine included. CDR3 DNA is the only sequence kept; it has 36 bases, read in frame from the first base. Per the germline V gene, SQVTM is the CDR1 and ANQGSEA is the CDR2. The library was prepared using the immunoSEQ multiplex PCR assay. TCRdb's version of the immuneACCESS table is confined to in-frame rearrangements and falls short of the full clone set. An unresolved V gene accounts for under half of the shortfall where checked; the remainder is of unknown origin. This sample gives more than 65,000 clones in total; roughly nine tenths of them show up just once. The leading ten clones occupy 2.5% to 3% of the sample.

The sequencing used peripheral blood, collected in the first trimester of pregnancy. The V and J segments used are TRBV29-1 and TRBJ2-5; 9 bases in the junction line up with TRBD1. The TCR comes from a female donor with multiple sclerosis, enrolled in a pregnancy study. The encoded CDR3 is CSSTGGAGTQYF. Here is the DNA: TGCAGTTCTACAGGGGGCGCGGGGACCCAGTACTTC.